These T cell receptor beta chains were read from a single sample in a study of cytomegalovirus exposure and HLA in healthy donors. Clones were sequenced by immunoSEQ multiplex PCR, and TCRdb holds only the in-frame ones, with some missing. The sample holds roughly 13,000 clones, 55% to 75% seen once. The specimen sequenced was PBMCs. The receptors here all came from a woman between 50 and 59 years old in good health and CMV-seropositive. Both conserved end residues are part of each CDR3. D genes are given only for firm matches. Clone size is not always given. Where it is, it says once, few, many or a class for expanded clones.

clone_size: .
v_call: TRBV4-1
j_call: TRBJ1-2
d_call: .
cdr3_nt: TGCGCCAGCAGCTACCCTGCTGGGGGGGATAGAGGCTACACCTTC
cdr3_aa: CASSYPAGGDRGYTF

clone_size: .
v_call: TRBV11-2
j_call: TRBJ2-7
d_call: TRBD2
cdr3_nt: TGTGCCAGCAGCGCCGGGACTATAGGGGTGAACGAGCAGTACTTC
cdr3_aa: CASSAGTIGVNEQYF

clone_size: .
v_call: TRBV7-2
j_call: TRBJ2-7
d_call: .
cdr3_nt: TGTGCCAGCAGCTCTGTCTCCGGCTACGAGCAGTACTTC
cdr3_aa: CASSSVSGYEQYF

clone_size: .
v_call: TRBV6-1
j_call: TRBJ2-2
d_call: TRBD1
cdr3_nt: TGTGCCAGCAGCCTACAGGGGGGAACCGGGGAGCTGTTTTTT
cdr3_aa: CASSLQGGTGELFF

clone_size: .
v_call: TRBV14
j_call: TRBJ2-1
d_call: .
cdr3_nt: TGTGCCAGCAGCCAAGTACTAGACAATGAGCAGTTCTTC
cdr3_aa: CASSQVLDNEQFF

clone_size: once
v_call: TRBV29-1
j_call: TRBJ2-3
d_call: .
cdr3_nt: TGCAGCGTCCAGTGGGGGGGCACAGATACGCAGTATTTT
cdr3_aa: CSVQWGGTDTQYF

clone_size: few
v_call: TRBV4-2
j_call: TRBJ2-5
d_call: .
cdr3_nt: TGTGCCAGCAGCCGATCAATGGTGGGAGCAGAGACCCAGTACTTC
cdr3_aa: CASSRSMVGAETQYF

clone_size: .
v_call: TRBV6-5
j_call: TRBJ1-2
d_call: .
cdr3_nt: TGTGCCAGCAGTTACATGGGGACTTCCGGCTACACCTTC
cdr3_aa: CASSYMGTSGYTF

clone_size: .
v_call: TRBV10-3
j_call: TRBJ1-2
d_call: .
cdr3_nt: TGTGCCATCAGTGAGTCCCAGGACAGCTATGGCTACACCTTC
cdr3_aa: CAISESQDSYGYTF

clone_size: .
v_call: TRBV29-1
j_call: TRBJ2-1
d_call: TRBD2
cdr3_nt: TGCAGCGTTGAAGGTCTAGCGGGAGACTACAATGAGCAGTTCTTC
cdr3_aa: CSVEGLAGDYNEQFF

clone_size: few
v_call: TRBV6-6
j_call: TRBJ2-7
d_call: .
cdr3_nt: TGTGCCAGCAGTTACACGGACGGGAGCTCCTACGAGCAGTACTTC
cdr3_aa: CASSYTDGSSYEQYF

clone_size: .
v_call: TRBV5-1
j_call: TRBJ2-1
d_call: .
cdr3_nt: TGCGCCAGCGGTGAGCGGCTCTCCTACAATGAGCAGTTCTTC
cdr3_aa: CASGERLSYNEQFF

clone_size: .
v_call: TRBV7-9
j_call: TRBJ2-5
d_call: .
cdr3_nt: TGTGCCAGCAGCTTAGATATGTTTTATGAGACCCAGTACTTC
cdr3_aa: CASSLDMFYETQYF

clone_size: .
v_call: TRBV29-1
j_call: TRBJ2-2
d_call: TRBD2
cdr3_nt: TGCAGCGTCCGGACTAGCGGAAAGAACACCGGGGAGCTGTTTTTT
cdr3_aa: CSVRTSGKNTGELFF

clone_size: .
v_call: TRBV5-1
j_call: TRBJ2-7
d_call: .
cdr3_nt: TGCGCCAGCAGCTTGGTCCTAGACTACGAGCAGTACTTC
cdr3_aa: CASSLVLDYEQYF

clone_size: .
v_call: TRBV10-3
j_call: TRBJ1-1
d_call: .
cdr3_nt: TGTGCCATCAGTGGACAGCTGAACACTGAAGCTTTCTTT
cdr3_aa: CAISGQLNTEAFF

clone_size: .
v_call: TRBV6-1
j_call: TRBJ1-5
d_call: .
cdr3_nt: TGTGCCAGCAGGGGGTCGGGGGGTTGGAGGCCCCAGCATTTT
cdr3_aa: CASRGSGGWRPQHF

clone_size: few
v_call: TRBV28
j_call: TRBJ1-5
d_call: .
cdr3_nt: TGTGCCAGCAGCTACTTGAATCAGCCCCAGCATTTT
cdr3_aa: CASSYLNQPQHF

clone_size: .
v_call: TRBV6-5
j_call: TRBJ1-1
d_call: .
cdr3_nt: TGTGCCAGCAGTTCGTCAACTGGTACTGAAGCTTTCTTT
cdr3_aa: CASSSSTGTEAFF

clone_size: few
v_call: TRBV10-3
j_call: TRBJ1-2
d_call: .
cdr3_nt: TGTGCCTCCTCTTGGGGGCGAGACTATGGCTACACCTTC
cdr3_aa: CASSWGRDYGYTF

clone_size: .
v_call: TRBV6-5
j_call: TRBJ2-5
d_call: .
cdr3_nt: TGTGCCAGCAGGAACTATAAAGAGACCCAGTACTTC
cdr3_aa: CASRNYKETQYF

clone_size: .
v_call: TRBV6-1
j_call: TRBJ2-7
d_call: TRBD2
cdr3_nt: TGTGCCAGCAGTCCTATCAGCGGGATATCCTACGAGCAGTACTTC
cdr3_aa: CASSPISGISYEQYF

clone_size: .
v_call: TRBV30
j_call: TRBJ1-2
d_call: .
cdr3_nt: TGTGCCTGGAGTCCTGACAGAGGATTTGGCTACACCTTC
cdr3_aa: CAWSPDRGFGYTF

clone_size: .
v_call: TRBV19
j_call: TRBJ2-5
d_call: .
cdr3_nt: TGTGCCAGTACCTCGGGAGAGACCCAGTACTTC
cdr3_aa: CASTSGETQYF

clone_size: .
v_call: TRBV6-7
j_call: TRBJ1-3
d_call: TRBD1
cdr3_nt: TGTGCCAGTCCACAGGGGTCTGGAAACACCATATATTTT
cdr3_aa: CASPQGSGNTIYF

clone_size: .
v_call: TRBV10-1
j_call: TRBJ2-7
d_call: .
cdr3_nt: TGCGCCAGCAGACACAGGGACGGCGAGCAGTACTTC
cdr3_aa: CASRHRDGEQYF

clone_size: .
v_call: TRBV18
j_call: TRBJ2-7
d_call: TRBD1
cdr3_nt: TGTGCCAGCTCACCGAGACAGGGATTGTACGAGCAGTACTTC
cdr3_aa: CASSPRQGLYEQYF

clone_size: .
v_call: TRBV5-1
j_call: TRBJ2-3
d_call: .
cdr3_nt: TGCGCCAGCAGCTTGTCGCTCCGGGGAGATACGCAGTATTTT
cdr3_aa: CASSLSLRGDTQYF

clone_size: .
v_call: TRBV6-6
j_call: TRBJ1-1
d_call: .
cdr3_nt: TGTGCCAGCAGTTATGTTCCCTACACTGAAGCTTTCTTT
cdr3_aa: CASSYVPYTEAFF

clone_size: .
v_call: TRBV4-3
j_call: TRBJ2-3
d_call: TRBD2
cdr3_nt: TGCGCCAGCAGCCCTATAGCGGGAGGGCCCGATACGCAGTATTTT
cdr3_aa: CASSPIAGGPDTQYF

clone_size: .
v_call: TRBV27
j_call: TRBJ1-1
d_call: .
cdr3_nt: TGTGCCAGCAGTAGGGCACAGGGCCGCGAAGCTTTCTTT
cdr3_aa: CASSRAQGREAFF

clone_size: .
v_call: TRBV29-1
j_call: TRBJ2-5
d_call: .
cdr3_nt: TGCAGCGTCGCCGGGACTGCGAAAGAGACCCAGTACTTC
cdr3_aa: CSVAGTAKETQYF

clone_size: .
v_call: TRBV6-5
j_call: TRBJ1-2
d_call: .
cdr3_nt: TGTGCCAGCAGTCCCGGGACATCTTGGGCCAGGGGCTACACCTTC
cdr3_aa: CASSPGTSWARGYTF

clone_size: once
v_call: TRBV5-4
j_call: TRBJ2-7
d_call: .
cdr3_nt: TGTGCCACCTCGTCAGGGCTGGGCTACGCAGATTACGAGCAGTACTTC
cdr3_aa: CATSSGLGYADYEQYF

clone_size: .
v_call: TRBV29-1
j_call: TRBJ2-7
d_call: TRBD1
cdr3_nt: TGCAGCGTTGAAGACAGGGGGACCTACGAGCAGTACTTC
cdr3_aa: CSVEDRGTYEQYF

clone_size: .
v_call: TRBV11-2
j_call: TRBJ2-2
d_call: TRBD2
cdr3_nt: TGTGCCAGCAGCTTAGGCGGGAGCTTCGGGGAGCTGTTTTTT
cdr3_aa: CASSLGGSFGELFF

clone_size: .
v_call: TRBV4-1
j_call: TRBJ1-5
d_call: .
cdr3_nt: TGCGCCAGCAGCCCCGGTCGAGGGGGTCGGTATCAGCCCCAGCATTTT
cdr3_aa: CASSPGRGGRYQPQHF

clone_size: .
v_call: TRBV4-2
j_call: TRBJ1-4
d_call: TRBD1
cdr3_nt: TGTGCCAGCAGCCACCCTAGGGGGGACAGATATGAAAAACTGTTTTTT
cdr3_aa: CASSHPRGDRYEKLFF

clone_size: few
v_call: TRBV29-1
j_call: TRBJ2-1
d_call: .
cdr3_nt: TGCAGCGTTGACACCGGGCAGTTCTTC
cdr3_aa: CSVDTGQFF

clone_size: .
v_call: TRBV11-2
j_call: TRBJ1-4
d_call: .
cdr3_nt: TGTGCCAGCAGCTTAGATCGCGGGGCGCGTGAAAAACTGTTTTTT
cdr3_aa: CASSLDRGAREKLFF

clone_size: .
v_call: TRBV29-1
j_call: TRBJ2-7
d_call: TRBD1
cdr3_nt: TGCAGCGTACAGGGACAGGGGTCTTACGAGCAGTACTTC
cdr3_aa: CSVQGQGSYEQYF

clone_size: .
v_call: TRBV29-1
j_call: TRBJ1-1
d_call: .
cdr3_nt: TGCAGCGTTGAGACAGGATTGAACACTGAAGCTTTCTTT
cdr3_aa: CSVETGLNTEAFF

clone_size: .
v_call: TRBV7-3
j_call: TRBJ2-2
d_call: .
cdr3_nt: TGTGCCAGCAGGTCGGGGACCGGGGAGCTGTTTTTT
cdr3_aa: CASRSGTGELFF

clone_size: .
v_call: TRBV29-1
j_call: TRBJ2-7
d_call: TRBD2
cdr3_nt: TGCAGCGTTGACGGACTAGCTCAAGAGCAGTACTTC
cdr3_aa: CSVDGLAQEQYF

clone_size: .
v_call: TRBV21-1
j_call: TRBJ2-5
d_call: .
cdr3_nt: TGTGCCAGCAGCAAAGGCAGTGGAGGGCCGAAAAAAGGGGAGACCCAGTACTTC
cdr3_aa: CASSKGSGGPKKGETQYF